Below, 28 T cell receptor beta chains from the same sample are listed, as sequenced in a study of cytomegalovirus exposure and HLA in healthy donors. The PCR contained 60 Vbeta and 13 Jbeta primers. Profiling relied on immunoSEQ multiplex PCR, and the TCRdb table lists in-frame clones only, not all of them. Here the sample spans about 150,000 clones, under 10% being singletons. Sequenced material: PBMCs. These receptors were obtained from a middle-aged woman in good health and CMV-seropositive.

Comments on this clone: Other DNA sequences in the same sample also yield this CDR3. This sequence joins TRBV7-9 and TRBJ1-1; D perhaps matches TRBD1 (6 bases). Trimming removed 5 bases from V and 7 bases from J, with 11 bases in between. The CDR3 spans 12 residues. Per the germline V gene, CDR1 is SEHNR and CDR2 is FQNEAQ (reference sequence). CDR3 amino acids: CASSIQGFEAFF. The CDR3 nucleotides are TGTGCCAGCAGCATACAGGGATTTGAAGCTTTCTTT.

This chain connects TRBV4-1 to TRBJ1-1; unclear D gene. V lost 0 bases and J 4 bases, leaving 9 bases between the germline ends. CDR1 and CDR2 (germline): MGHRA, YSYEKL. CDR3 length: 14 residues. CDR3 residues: CASSQELGSTEAFF. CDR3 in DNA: TGCGCCAGCAGCCAAGAACTTGGGAGCACTGAAGCTTTCTTT.

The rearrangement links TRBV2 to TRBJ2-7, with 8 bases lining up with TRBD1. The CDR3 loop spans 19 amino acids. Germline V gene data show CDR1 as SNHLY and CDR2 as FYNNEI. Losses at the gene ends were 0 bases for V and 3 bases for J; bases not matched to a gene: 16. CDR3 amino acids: CASSEAPLVDRDVFYEQYF. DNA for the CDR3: TGTGCCAGCAGTGAAGCGCCTCTCGTGGACAGGGACGTGTTCTACGAGCAGTACTTC.

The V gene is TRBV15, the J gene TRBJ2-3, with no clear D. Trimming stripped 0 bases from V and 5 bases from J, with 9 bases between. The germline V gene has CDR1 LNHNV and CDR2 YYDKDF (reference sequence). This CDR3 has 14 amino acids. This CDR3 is CATSRDLSRDTQYF. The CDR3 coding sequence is TGTGCCACCAGCAGAGATCTTAGTAGAGATACGCAGTATTTT. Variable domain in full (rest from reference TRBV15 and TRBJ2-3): DAMVIQNPRYQVTQFGKPVTLSCSQTLNHNVMYWYQQKSSQAPKLLFHYYDKDFNNEADTPDNFQSRRPNTSFCFLDIRSPGLGDTAMYLCATSRDLSRDTQYFGPGTRLTVL.

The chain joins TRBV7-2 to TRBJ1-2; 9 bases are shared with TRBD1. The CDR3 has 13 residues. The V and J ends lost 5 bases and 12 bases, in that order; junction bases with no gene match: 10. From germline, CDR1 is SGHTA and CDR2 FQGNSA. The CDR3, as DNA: TGTGCCAGCAGCCCGGACAGGGGCCGAGGTAACACCTTC. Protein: CASSPDRGRGNTF.

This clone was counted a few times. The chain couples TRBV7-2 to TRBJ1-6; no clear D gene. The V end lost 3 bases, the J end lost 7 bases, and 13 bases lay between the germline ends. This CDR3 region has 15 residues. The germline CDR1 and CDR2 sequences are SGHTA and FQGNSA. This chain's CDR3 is CASSLNPGENSPLHF. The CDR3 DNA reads TGTGCCAGCAGCTTGAACCCGGGAGAGAATTCACCCCTCCACTTT.

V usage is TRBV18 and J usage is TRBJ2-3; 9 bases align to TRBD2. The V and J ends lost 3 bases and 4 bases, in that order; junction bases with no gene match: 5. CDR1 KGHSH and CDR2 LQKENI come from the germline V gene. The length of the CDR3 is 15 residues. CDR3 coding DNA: TGTGCCAGCTCACCTGGGCTAGCGGGGCCAGATACGCAGTATTTT. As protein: CASSPGLAGPDTQYF.

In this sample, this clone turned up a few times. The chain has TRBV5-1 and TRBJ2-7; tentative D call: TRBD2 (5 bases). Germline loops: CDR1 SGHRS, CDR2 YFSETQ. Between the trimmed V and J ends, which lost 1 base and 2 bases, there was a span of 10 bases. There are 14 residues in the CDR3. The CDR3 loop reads CASSLMDGAYEQYF. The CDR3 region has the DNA TGCGCCAGCAGCTTGATGGACGGGGCCTACGAGCAGTACTTC.

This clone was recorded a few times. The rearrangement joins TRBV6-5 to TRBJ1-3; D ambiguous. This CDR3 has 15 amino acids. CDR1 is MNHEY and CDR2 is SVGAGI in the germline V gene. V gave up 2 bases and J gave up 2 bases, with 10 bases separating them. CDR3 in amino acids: CASSYGRYPGNTIYF. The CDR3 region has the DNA TGTGCCAGCAGTTACGGCAGATACCCTGGAAACACCATATATTTT.

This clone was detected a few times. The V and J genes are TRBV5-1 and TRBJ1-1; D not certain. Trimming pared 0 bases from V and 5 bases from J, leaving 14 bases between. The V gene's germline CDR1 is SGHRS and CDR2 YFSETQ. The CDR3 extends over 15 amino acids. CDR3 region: CASSLVWGATTEAFF. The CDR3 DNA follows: TGCGCCAGCAGCTTGGTTTGGGGAGCGACAACTGAAGCTTTCTTT.

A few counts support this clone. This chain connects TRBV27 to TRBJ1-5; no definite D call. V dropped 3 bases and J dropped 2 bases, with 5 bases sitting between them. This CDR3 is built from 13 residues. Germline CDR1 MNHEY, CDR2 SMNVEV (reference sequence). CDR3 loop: CASSFTGNQPQHF. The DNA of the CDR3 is TGTGCCAGCAGTTTCACGGGCAATCAGCCCCAGCATTTT.

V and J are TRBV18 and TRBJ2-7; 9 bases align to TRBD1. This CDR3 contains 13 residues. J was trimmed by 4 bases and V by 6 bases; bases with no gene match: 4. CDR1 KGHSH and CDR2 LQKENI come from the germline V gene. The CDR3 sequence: CASSRTGVYEQYF. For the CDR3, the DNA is TGTGCCAGCTCCCGGACAGGGGTATACGAGCAGTACTTC.

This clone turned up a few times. DNA for the CDR3: TGTGCCAGCAGCAAAGGGATAGCGGGGGGCTACGAGCAGTACTTC. This gives the protein CASSKGIAGGYEQYF. The chain recombines TRBV21-1 with TRBJ2-7; the table's D call of TRBD2 was not tested on the DNA. TRBV21-1 corresponds to a pseudogene. The CDR3 extends over 15 amino acids.

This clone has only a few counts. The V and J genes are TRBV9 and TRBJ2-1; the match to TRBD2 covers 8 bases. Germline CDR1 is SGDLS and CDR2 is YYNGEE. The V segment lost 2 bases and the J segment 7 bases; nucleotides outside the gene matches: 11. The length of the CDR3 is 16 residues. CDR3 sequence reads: CASSVPSGGALNEQFF. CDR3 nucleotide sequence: TGTGCCAGCAGCGTCCCCTCGGGGGGGGCCTTGAATGAGCAGTTCTTC. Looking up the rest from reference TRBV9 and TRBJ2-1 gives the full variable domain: DSGVTQTPKHLITATGQRVTLRCSPRSGDLSVYWYQQSLDQGLQFLIQYYNGEERAKGNILERFSAQQFPDLHSELNLSSLELGDSALYFCASSVPSGGALNEQFFGPGTRLTVL.

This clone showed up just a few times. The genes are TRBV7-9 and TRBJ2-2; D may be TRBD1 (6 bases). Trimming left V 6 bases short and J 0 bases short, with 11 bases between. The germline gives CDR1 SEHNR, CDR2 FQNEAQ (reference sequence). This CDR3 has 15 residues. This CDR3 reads CASSTGRANTGELFF. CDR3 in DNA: TGTGCCAGCAGTACAGGGAGAGCGAACACCGGGGAGCTGTTTTTT.

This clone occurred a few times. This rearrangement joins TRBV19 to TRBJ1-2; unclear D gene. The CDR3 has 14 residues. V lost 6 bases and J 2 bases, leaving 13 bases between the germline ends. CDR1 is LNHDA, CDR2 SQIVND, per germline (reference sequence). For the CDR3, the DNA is TGTGCCAGTAGCAGTTGGTCGGGGAACTATGGCTACACCTTC. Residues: CASSSWSGNYGYTF.

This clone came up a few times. The CDR3 here is CATMGGGGAGYEQYF. In nucleotides, the CDR3 is TGTGCCACCATGGGAGGCGGGGGGGCCGGGTACGAGCAGTACTTC. The chain recombines TRBV6-6 with TRBJ2-7, with 9 bases matching TRBD2. V trimming: 10 bases; J trimming: 4 bases; junction bases outside the gene matches: 14. The CDR3 extends over 15 amino acids. Germline loops: CDR1 MNHNY, CDR2 SVGAGI (reference sequence).

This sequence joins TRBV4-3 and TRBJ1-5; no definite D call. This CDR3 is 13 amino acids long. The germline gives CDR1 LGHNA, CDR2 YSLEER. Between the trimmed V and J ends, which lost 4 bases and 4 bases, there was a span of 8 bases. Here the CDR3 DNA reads TGCGCCAGCAGCCGAAGCGAAAATCAGCCCCAGCATTTT. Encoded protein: CASSRSENQPQHF.

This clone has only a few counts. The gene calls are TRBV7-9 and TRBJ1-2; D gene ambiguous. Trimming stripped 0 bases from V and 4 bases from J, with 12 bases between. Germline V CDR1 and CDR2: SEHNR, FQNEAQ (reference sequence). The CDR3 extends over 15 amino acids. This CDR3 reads CASSLALATAYGYTF. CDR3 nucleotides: TGTGCCAGCAGCTTAGCGTTAGCGACGGCCTATGGCTACACCTTC. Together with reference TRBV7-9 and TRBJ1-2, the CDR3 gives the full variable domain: DTGVSQNPRHKITKRGQNVTFRCDPISEHNRLYWYRQTLGQGPEFLTYFQNEAQLEKSRLLSDRFSAERPKGSFSTLEIQRTEQGDSAMYLCASSLALATAYGYTFGSGTRLTVV.

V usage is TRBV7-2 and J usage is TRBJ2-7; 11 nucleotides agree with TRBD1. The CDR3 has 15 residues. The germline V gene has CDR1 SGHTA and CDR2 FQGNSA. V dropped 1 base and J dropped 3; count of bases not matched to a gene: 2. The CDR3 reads CASSLEGTGGYEQYF. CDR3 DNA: TGTGCCAGCAGCTTAGAGGGGACAGGGGGCTACGAGCAGTACTTC.

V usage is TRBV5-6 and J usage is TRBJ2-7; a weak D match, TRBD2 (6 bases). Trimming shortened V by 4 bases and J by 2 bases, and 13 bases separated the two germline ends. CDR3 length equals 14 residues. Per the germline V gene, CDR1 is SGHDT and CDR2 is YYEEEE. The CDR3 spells CASSPYGGAYEQYF. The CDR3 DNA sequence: TGTGCCAGCAGCCCCTACGGAGGGGCCTACGAGCAGTACTTC.

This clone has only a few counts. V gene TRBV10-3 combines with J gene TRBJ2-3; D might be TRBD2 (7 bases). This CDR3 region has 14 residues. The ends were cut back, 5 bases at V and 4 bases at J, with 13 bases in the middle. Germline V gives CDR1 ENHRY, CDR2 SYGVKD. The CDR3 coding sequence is TGTGCCATCAGTTGGGGGGGCGGTCCAGATACGCAGTATTTT. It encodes CAISWGGGPDTQYF.

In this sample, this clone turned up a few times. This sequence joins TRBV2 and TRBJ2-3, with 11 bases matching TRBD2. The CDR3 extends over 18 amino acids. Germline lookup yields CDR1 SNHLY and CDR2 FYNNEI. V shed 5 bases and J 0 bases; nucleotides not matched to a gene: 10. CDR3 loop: CASSREPSGGLSTDTQYF. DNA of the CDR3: TGTGCCAGCAGTAGAGAGCCTAGCGGGGGGTTAAGCACAGATACGCAGTATTTT. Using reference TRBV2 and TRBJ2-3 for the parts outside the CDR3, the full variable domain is EPEVTQTPSHQVTQMGQEVILRCVPISNHLYFYWYRQILGQKVEFLVSFYNNEISEKSEIFDDQFSVERPDGSNFTLKIRSTKLEDSAMYFCASSREPSGGLSTDTQYFGPGTRLTVL.

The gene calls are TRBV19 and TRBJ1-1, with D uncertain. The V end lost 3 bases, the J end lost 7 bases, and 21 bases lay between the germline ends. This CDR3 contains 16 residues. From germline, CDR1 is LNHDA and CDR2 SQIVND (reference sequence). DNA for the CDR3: TGTGCCAGTAGTATTTTCGGCCGCTCTAGCGGGAGTGAAGCTTTCTTT. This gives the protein CASSIFGRSSGSEAFF.

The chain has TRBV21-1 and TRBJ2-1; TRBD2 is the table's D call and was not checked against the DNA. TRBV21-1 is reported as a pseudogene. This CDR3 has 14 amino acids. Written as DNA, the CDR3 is TGTGCCAGCAGCAGATCCGGGGATTACAATGAGCAGTTCTTC. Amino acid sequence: CASSRSGDYNEQFF.

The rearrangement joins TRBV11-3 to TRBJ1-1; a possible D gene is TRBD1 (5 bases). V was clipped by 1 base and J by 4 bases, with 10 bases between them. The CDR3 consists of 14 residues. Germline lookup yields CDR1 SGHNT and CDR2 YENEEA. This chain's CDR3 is CASSLVPQGTEAFF. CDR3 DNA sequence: TGTGCCAGCAGCTTAGTTCCCCAGGGCACTGAAGCTTTCTTT. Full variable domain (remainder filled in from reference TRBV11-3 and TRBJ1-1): EAGVVQSPRYKIIEKKQPVAFWCNPISGHNTLYWYLQNLGQGPELLIRYENEEAVDDSQLPKDRFSAERLKGVDSTLKIQPAELGDSAVYLCASSLVPQGTEAFFGQGTRLTVV.

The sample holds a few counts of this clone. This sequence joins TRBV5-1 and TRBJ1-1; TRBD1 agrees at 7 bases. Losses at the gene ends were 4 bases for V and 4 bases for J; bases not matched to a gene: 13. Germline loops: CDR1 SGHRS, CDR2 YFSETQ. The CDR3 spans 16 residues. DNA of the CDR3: TGCGCCAGCAGCCCGGACGCGACAGGGTTGGGCACTGAAGCTTTCTTT. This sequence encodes CASSPDATGLGTEAFF.

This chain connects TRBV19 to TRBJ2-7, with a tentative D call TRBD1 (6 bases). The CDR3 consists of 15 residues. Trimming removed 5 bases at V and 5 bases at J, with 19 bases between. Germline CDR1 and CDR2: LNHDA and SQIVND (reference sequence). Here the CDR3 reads CASSPRQDGIHEQYF. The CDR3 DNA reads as TGTGCCAGTAGTCCCCGACAGGATGGAATCCACGAGCAGTACTTC.